Sequencing of this TCR beta chain was carried out in a study of spatial heterogeneity in lung cancer. Study overall: Consistently, beta-chain sequences turned up in larger numbers than alpha-chain sequences did.

At least ten counts were recorded for this clonotype. In TCRdb, the 5' RACE reads were re-called with MiXCR into one record per CDR3 protein. This sample has some 11,000 distinct CDR3 sequences, with approximately 4% found just once. The J segment lost 3 bases and the V segment lost 2 bases, leaving 2 bases of the junction unmatched. The CDR3 consists of 15 residues. Germline CDR1 LGHNA, CDR2 YNFKEQ. Time point specified: sample taken at primary tumor resection. Without sorting, whole RNA was sequenced from tumor, nontumor lung or frozen PBMC. The approximately 70 donors had untreated early-stage non-small cell lung cancer.

This chain uses TRBV4-2 with TRBJ1-5; 9 bases line up with TRBD1. This specimen was normal lung tissue next to the tumor, taken at surgery. The TCR originated in a male donor with early-stage non-small cell lung cancer. The CDR3 sequence: CASSQRTGDNQPQHF. The DNA of the CDR3 is TGTGCCAGCAGCCAAAGGACAGGGGACAATCAGCCCCAGCATTTT.